These 11 T cell receptor beta chains share one sample of origin, sequenced in a study of T cell responses to AZD1222 COVID-19 vaccine. Generated by immunoSEQ multiplex PCR, the TCRdb table keeps only in-frame clones and is missing some. The sample includes roughly 150,000 clones, about 91% of them seen just once. The sample in question was peripheral blood, obtained on day 0 of AZD1222 vaccination. These receptors all stem from an adult in good health.

The chain links TRBV7-9 to TRBJ2-3, with D possibly being TRBD1 (6 bases). CDR1 is SEHNR and CDR2 is FQNEAQ in the germline V gene (reference sequence). The CDR3 has 12 amino acids. V lost 4 bases, J lost 8 bases, and 10 bases lay in between. CDR3 nucleotides: TGTGCCAGCAGCTCACAGGGTTTTACGCAGTATTTT. It codes for CASSSQGFTQYF.

This chain connects TRBV19 to TRBJ2-1, with 9 bases that match TRBD2. Germline lookup yields CDR1 LNHDA and CDR2 SQIVND (reference sequence). CDR3 length: 17 amino acids. The V segment lost 3 bases and the J segment 7 bases; nucleotides outside the gene matches: 13. This CDR3 reads CASSMPPGTSQPNEQFF. The CDR3 bases are TGTGCCAGTAGTATGCCCCCGGGGACTAGCCAGCCTAATGAGCAGTTCTTC. Full variable domain (rest looked up from reference TRBV19 and TRBJ2-1): DGGITQSPKYLFRKEGQNVTLSCEQNLNHDAMYWYRQDPGQGLRLIYYSQIVNDFQKGDIAEGYSVSREKKESFPLTVTSAQKNPTAFYLCASSMPPGTSQPNEQFFGPGTRLTVL.

This sequence joins TRBV30 and TRBJ2-7; D is perhaps TRBD2 (5 bases). The CDR3 is 14 residues long. Trimming cost V 2 bases and J 5 bases, with 16 bases left between them. Germline V gene lookup returns CDR1 GTSNPN and CDR2 SVGIG (reference sequence). This chain's CDR3 is CAWSLTPEAHEQYF. The CDR3 nucleotides are TGTGCCTGGAGTTTGACTCCGGAGGCCCACGAGCAGTACTTC.

The chain combines TRBV5-1 with TRBJ1-1; D unclear. CDR1 and CDR2 (germline): SGHRS, YFSETQ. The V and J ends lost 0 bases and 1 base respectively, with 10 bases between them. This CDR3 comprises 15 residues. CDR3 nucleotide sequence: TGCGCCAGCAGCTTGGGAGGACTTGGGAACACTGAAGCTTTCTTT. Amino acids: CASSLGGLGNTEAFF.

The chain has TRBV18 and TRBJ1-6; no firm D call. The CDR3 totals 14 residues. From germline, CDR1 is KGHSH and CDR2 LQKENI. V gave up 0 bases and J gave up 11 bases, with 11 bases separating them. The CDR3 nucleotides read TGTGCCAGCTCACCACCCTTAAACGGGGCACCCCTCCACTTT. Its translation is CASSPPLNGAPLHF.

The V gene is TRBV30, the J gene TRBJ1-3; perhaps TRBD1 as D (6 bases). The CDR3 is made up of 14 amino acids. Germline V gives CDR1 GTSNPN, CDR2 SVGIG (reference sequence). The germline V and J ends were trimmed by 4 bases and 0 bases, with 10 bases remaining between them. The CDR3 spells CAWTGGLSGNTIYF. CDR3 DNA sequence: TGTGCCTGGACGGGGGGCCTCTCTGGAAACACCATATATTTT.

The V and J genes are TRBV24-1 and TRBJ2-1, with 10 bases identical to TRBD1. Trimming removed 3 bases from V and 8 bases from J; junction bases left unmatched: 9. Germline V gene data show CDR1 as KGHDR and CDR2 as SFDVKD. The CDR3 runs to 16 residues. In DNA form, the CDR3 reads TGTGCCACCAGTGATCCCCGGGACAGGGGTTGGGATGAGCAGTTCTTC. This encodes CATSDPRDRGWDEQFF.

The rearrangement links TRBV24-1 to TRBJ1-2, with 8 bases fitting TRBD1. CDR1 and CDR2 from the germline V gene are KGHDR and SFDVKD. Trimming at V came to 10 bases and at J to 4 bases, leaving 4 bases not matched to a gene. The CDR3 covers 12 residues. The DNA for the CDR3 is TGTGCCACGCAGGGGGCGAGCTATGGCTACACCTTC. Translated: CATQGASYGYTF.

This chain uses TRBV19 with TRBJ2-3, with a possible D match to TRBD1 (5 bases). Germline CDR1 reads LNHDA; CDR2 reads SQIVND (reference sequence). The CDR3 is 17 residues long. The V end was cut by 5 bases, the J end by 4 bases, with 22 bases between. The CDR3 DNA reads as TGTGCCAGTAGTCCCTCAGAGTTTAGGGGTATGGCAGATACGCAGTATTTT. Protein sequence: CASSPSEFRGMADTQYF. Based on the CDR3 plus reference TRBV19 and TRBJ2-3, the full variable domain is DGGITQSPKYLFRKEGQNVTLSCEQNLNHDAMYWYRQDPGQGLRLIYYSQIVNDFQKGDIAEGYSVSREKKESFPLTVTSAQKNPTAFYLCASSPSEFRGMADTQYFGPGTRLTVL.

The gene calls are TRBV4-2 and TRBJ1-2; TRBD1 agrees at 7 bases. The CDR3 covers 14 residues. Germline CDR1 reads LGHNA; CDR2 reads YNFKEQ. The junction had 3 bases not matched to a gene; V was cut back by 5 bases and J by 0 bases. As DNA, the CDR3 is TGTGCCAGCAGCATGGACAGGTCTAACTATGGCTACACCTTC. Translated: CASSMDRSNYGYTF.

This clone was detected only a few times. The chain combines TRBV28 with TRBJ2-1, with D perhaps TRBD2 (6 bases). The V gene lost 3 bases and the J gene lost 9 bases, with 12 bases spanning the gap. The CDR3 runs 13 residues. Germline assignment: CDR1 MDHEN and CDR2 SYDVKM. Here the CDR3 reads CASSFSGGSEQFF. CDR3 in DNA: TGTGCCAGCAGTTTTAGCGGCGGAAGTGAGCAGTTCTTC.